The 24 T cell receptor beta chains reported below all come from one sample, sequenced in a study of cytomegalovirus exposure and HLA in healthy donors. Use of 60 Vbeta and 13 Jbeta primers characterized the PCR. Generated by immunoSEQ multiplex PCR, the TCRdb table keeps only in-frame clones and is missing some. This table has about 180,000 clones, about 80% appearing once. The sequenced material came from PBMCs. Receptors were obtained from a man between 40 and 49 years old in good health and CMV-seronegative.

The chain joins TRBV4-2 to TRBJ1-1; TRBD1 matches 9 bases. CDR3 size: 18 residues. The germline V gene encodes CDR1 LGHNA and CDR2 YNFKEQ. J lost 1 base, V lost 1 base, and 10 bases had no gene match. CDR3 DNA: TGTGCCAGCAGCCAAGGCCCCGGACAGGGGATAGGGAACACTGAAGCTTTCTTT. This codes for CASSQGPGQGIGNTEAFF.

This clone has more than one count but fewer than ten. The gene calls are TRBV5-1 and TRBJ2-5; the D is unclear. The V gene lost 3 bases and the J gene lost 5 bases, with 11 bases spanning the gap. CDR1 and CDR2 (germline): SGHRS, YFSETQ. The CDR3 spans 13 residues. In DNA form, the CDR3 reads TGCGCCAGCAGCTCCCCGTCCGGGGAGACCCAGTACTTC. Translation: CASSSPSGETQYF.

This chain links TRBV7-6 with TRBJ2-7, with 7 bases lining up with TRBD2. The V gene end was trimmed by 1 base and the J gene end by 2 bases; junction bases not matched to a gene: 5. The CDR3 extends over 15 amino acids. The germline V gene encodes CDR1 SGHVS and CDR2 FNYEAQ. CDR3 amino acids: CASSLGGGGTYEQYF. CDR3 DNA sequence: TGTGCCAGCAGCTTAGGCGGGGGAGGCACCTACGAGCAGTACTTC.

The CDR3 DNA reads as TGTGCCAGCAGCATGAGGACTAGCGTGACGATTAGCACAGATACGCAGTATTTT. Amino acid sequence: CASSMRTSVTISTDTQYF. V is TRBV7-2 and J is TRBJ2-3, with 9 nucleotides matching TRBD2. This CDR3 is built from 18 residues. CDR1 and CDR2 (germline): SGHTA, FQGNSA. The V gene end was trimmed by 5 bases and the J gene end by 0 bases; junction bases not matched to a gene: 12.

This chain joins TRBV7-8 and TRBJ1-3; 7 bases agree with TRBD1. Germline V CDR1 and CDR2: SGHVS, FQNEAQ. J was trimmed by 0 bases and V by 1 base; bases with no gene match: 9. This CDR3 comprises 18 residues. DNA of the CDR3: TGTGCCAGCAGCTTAGGGGACAGAGGTCCGCGCTCTGGAAACACCATATATTTT. Residues: CASSLGDRGPRSGNTIYF.

The chain joins TRBV11-2 to TRBJ1-6; D not resolved. Per the germline V gene, CDR1 is SGHAT and CDR2 is FQNNGV. The CDR3 totals 12 residues. V lost 1 base, J lost 12 bases, and 7 bases lay in between. CDR3 loop: CASSLAGLPLHF. The DNA of the CDR3 is TGTGCCAGCAGCTTAGCTGGGCTACCCCTCCACTTT.

This chain uses TRBV2 with TRBJ2-3, with 13 nucleotides matching TRBD2. V lost 8 bases, J lost 0 bases, and 8 bases stayed unmatched. There are 17 residues in the CDR3. CDR1 SNHLY and CDR2 FYNNEI come from the germline V gene. CDR3 bases: TGTGCCAGCGAAACTAGCGGGGGGGCCCCCAGCACAGATACGCAGTATTTT. Its protein product is CASETSGGAPSTDTQYF.

The gene calls are TRBV6-1 and TRBJ2-7; D is perhaps TRBD1 (5 bases). Trimming stripped 10 bases from V and 0 bases from J, with 16 bases between. The CDR3 is 14 amino acids. Germline V lookup: CDR1 MNHNS, CDR2 SASEGT. The CDR3 loop is CATAEDMISYEQYF. CDR3 in DNA: TGTGCCACCGCAGAGGACATGATCTCCTACGAGCAGTACTTC.

The V call is TRBV6-4, the J call TRBJ2-3, with D possibly TRBD1 on 6 matching bases. The V end lost 5 bases, the J end lost 3 bases, and 12 bases lay between the germline ends. The CDR3 is 14 residues long. Per the germline V gene, CDR1 is MRHNA and CDR2 is SNTAGT. The CDR3 loop is CASSQQGATDTQYF. In nucleotides, the CDR3 is TGTGCCAGCAGTCAACAGGGTGCAACAGATACGCAGTATTTT.

The chain uses TRBV29-1 and TRBJ2-1; the match to TRBD1 covers 7 bases. The V segment lost 7 bases and the J segment 12 bases; nucleotides outside the gene matches: 21. The CDR3 covers 15 residues. Germline CDR1 and CDR2: SQVTM and ANQGSEA. CDR3 nucleotide sequence: TGCAGCGCTCTCGGGACAGATTATTCTACAATGGCGCAGTTCTTC. Translation: CSALGTDYSTMAQFF.

This clone has just one count. In DNA, the CDR3 is TGTGCCAGCTCACCGGGACACGGGAACACTGAAGCTTTCTTT. This gives the protein CASSPGHGNTEAFF. This chain joins TRBV18 and TRBJ1-1, with D possibly being TRBD1 (6 bases). The V gene's germline CDR1 is KGHSH and CDR2 LQKENI. The CDR3 has 14 amino acids. V lost 3 bases and J 1 base, leaving 9 bases between the germline ends.

The chain has TRBV19 and TRBJ2-7, with TRBD1 as a possible D gene (5 bases). CDR3 length equals 16 residues. Trimming shortened V by 3 bases and J by 6 bases, and 21 bases separated the two germline ends. Germline V gene sequence: CDR1 LNHDA, CDR2 SQIVND (reference sequence). CDR3 bases: TGTGCCAGTAGTATCTTTGGACGGCGTATCAGGGCCGAGCAGTACTTC. This translates into CASSIFGRRIRAEQYF.

This chain connects TRBV28 to TRBJ2-7; 12 nucleotides match TRBD2. V lost 5 bases, J lost 3 bases, and 29 bases stayed unmatched. Per the germline V gene, CDR1 is MDHEN and CDR2 is SYDVKM. This CDR3 comprises 23 residues. In nucleotides, the CDR3 is TGTGCCAGCAGTCCCCGCCCCGGGTCGGCCTTGACTAGCGGGGGACCTGCCAACTACGAGCAGTACTTC. Residues: CASSPRPGSALTSGGPANYEQYF.

The chain joins TRBV7-9 to TRBJ1-4; no clear D. There are 17 residues in the CDR3. Germline CDR1 is SEHNR and CDR2 is FQNEAQ (reference sequence). The germline V and J ends were trimmed by 6 bases and 0 bases, with 17 bases remaining between them. DNA for the CDR3: TGTGCCAGCAGTTCAGTCATGGAGGGCTCAACTAATGAAAAACTGTTTTTT. Protein sequence: CASSSVMEGSTNEKLFF.

This clone was observed once. This rearrangement joins TRBV29-1 to TRBJ1-1; unclear D gene. CDR3 length: 12 residues. Per germline, CDR1 SQVTM and CDR2 ANQGSEA. Trimming left V 3 bases short and J 7 bases short, with 12 bases between. This chain's CDR3 is CSVDLTGIEAFF. In DNA, the CDR3 is TGCAGCGTTGACTTAACCGGGATTGAAGCTTTCTTT.

The rearrangement links TRBV30 to TRBJ2-1, with D uncertain. The germline V gene encodes CDR1 GTSNPN and CDR2 SVGIG (reference sequence). The CDR3 consists of 12 residues. Deletions cut 4 bases from V and 7 bases from J, with 11 bases between. CDR3 in DNA: TGTGCCTGGAAATCTCCCAGAAATGAGCAGTTCTTC. Translated, it gives CAWKSPRNEQFF.

The chain carries TRBV23-1 and TRBJ1-6; TRBD1 is a possible D gene (6 bases). TRBV23-1 is designated an ORF whose function remains uncertain. V shed 1 base and J shed 5 bases, with 15 bases lying between them. The CDR3 sequence is 17 residues long. Written as DNA, the CDR3 is TGCGCCAGCAGTCAATGTGGGAGAGGGGGTAATAATTCACCCCTCCACTTT. As protein: CASSQCGRGGNNSPLHF.

This chain uses TRBV27 with TRBJ2-7; 10 nucleotides align to TRBD2. Germline trimming cut 3 bases from V and 0 bases from J; bases unmatched to any gene: 14. CDR1 and CDR2 from the germline V gene are MNHEY and SMNVEV (reference sequence). The CDR3 is made up of 19 amino acids. The CDR3 bases are TGTGCCAGCAGTTTGGAGGCGGCAGGGGGACTAGCGAGCTCCTACGAGCAGTACTTC. Amino acids: CASSLEAAGGLASSYEQYF.

The chain links TRBV6-1 to TRBJ1-2, with 7 bases aligning to TRBD1. Germline V gene sequence: CDR1 MNHNS, CDR2 SASEGT. The CDR3 length is 12 residues. Trimming cost V 6 bases and J 5 bases; bases outside gene matches: 3. In DNA, the CDR3 is TGTGCCAGCAGGGGACAGCGGTATGGCTACACCTTC. Protein product: CASRGQRYGYTF.

J is TRBJ2-5 and V is TRBV10-3; 10 bases are shared with TRBD2. Germline CDR1 reads ENHRY; CDR2 reads SYGVKD. CDR3 length equals 16 residues. Unmatched junction bases numbered 7, after V lost 4 bases and J lost 2 bases. CDR3 sequence reads: CAISGIASGGQETQYF. In DNA, the CDR3 is TGTGCCATCAGTGGTATAGCTAGCGGGGGACAAGAGACCCAGTACTTC.

The rearrangement joins TRBV7-9 to TRBJ1-4; D call uncertain. With 1 base removed from V and 0 bases from J, the gap between germline ends came to 9 bases. The length of the CDR3 is 16 residues. Germline CDR1 reads SEHNR; CDR2 reads FQNEAQ (reference sequence). DNA for the CDR3: TGTGCCAGCAGCTTAGTCCCCCCCTCAACTAATGAAAAACTGTTTTTT. It translates to CASSLVPPSTNEKLFF.

This sequence joins TRBV5-6 and TRBJ2-5; the D gene is possibly TRBD2 (6 bases). Looked up from germline, CDR1 is SGHDT and CDR2 is YYEEEE. With 0 bases removed from V and 1 base from J, the gap between germline ends came to 7 bases. The CDR3 has 14 amino acids. CDR3 residues: CASSLGGAQETQYF. The CDR3 nucleotides are TGTGCCAGCAGCTTGGGCGGGGCCCAAGAGACCCAGTACTTC. Using reference TRBV5-6 and TRBJ2-5 for the parts outside the CDR3, the full variable domain is DAGVTQSPTHLIKTRGQQVTLRCSPKSGHDTVSWYQQALGQGPQFIFQYYEEEERQRGNFPDRFSGHQFPNYSSELNVNALLLGDSALYLCASSLGGAQETQYFGPGTRLLVL.

The CDR3 sequence: CASSQEVWAGEETQYF. DNA for the CDR3: TGCGCCAGCAGCCAAGAGGTATGGGCGGGGGAAGAGACCCAGTACTTC. The chain employs TRBV4-3 and TRBJ2-5, with 7 bases identical to TRBD2. The CDR3 spans 16 residues. The germline CDR1 and CDR2 sequences are LGHNA and YSLEER. V dropped 0 bases and J dropped 3; count of bases not matched to a gene: 7.

This clone was seen once. The V gene is TRBV7-3, the J gene TRBJ2-3, with D possibly TRBD1 on 5 matching bases. Germline V gives CDR1 SGHTA, CDR2 FQGTGA. Trimming left V 0 bases short and J 0 bases short, with 7 bases between. The CDR3 runs to 15 residues. The CDR3 bases are TGTGCCAGCAGCTTAACCCAGGGCAGCACAGATACGCAGTATTTT. It translates to CASSLTQGSTDTQYF.